One sample yielded the 4 T cell receptor beta chains listed below, sequenced in a study of OX40 agonist ivuxolimab in advanced cancers. Clones were sequenced by immunoSEQ multiplex PCR, and TCRdb holds only the in-frame ones, with some missing. The sample consists of roughly 53,000 clones, 85% to 95% of them appearing once. The specimen comprised CD4+ or CD8+ T cells sorted from blood, sampled in a trial of the OX40 agonist ivuxolimab. These receptors were taken from an adult with an advanced solid tumor such as melanoma, head and neck, liver or kidney cancer.

CDR3 nucleotide sequence: TGTGCCTGGAGTGTACGGGGGGTGGCCCTCCGGGAGGGGGGCTACACCTTC. Its translation is CAWSVRGVALREGGYTF. The J gene is TRBJ1-2, the V gene TRBV30, with a possible D match to TRBD1 (5 bases). The CDR3 is 17 amino acids. Germline lookup yields CDR1 GTSNPN and CDR2 SVGIG (reference sequence). With 0 bases removed from V and 8 bases from J, the gap between germline ends came to 25 bases.

CDR3 in DNA: TGTGCCATCCGACAGGGGGCGATTCAGCCCCAGCATTTT. Translation: CAIRQGAIQPQHF. V is TRBV6-1 and J is TRBJ1-5; TRBD1 aligns across 10 bases. J gave up 6 bases and V 10 bases, and 6 bases lay outside the gene matches. The germline V gene has CDR1 MNHNS and CDR2 SASEGT. The CDR3 spans 13 residues.

This rearrangement joins TRBV19 to TRBJ2-7; 8 bases align to TRBD1. Trimming at V came to 3 bases and at J to 3 bases, leaving 7 bases not matched to a gene. CDR1 and CDR2 (germline): LNHDA, SQIVND (reference sequence). CDR3 size: 15 residues. CDR3: CASSIIWTGIYEQYF. The DNA of the CDR3 is TGTGCCAGTAGTATTATTTGGACAGGGATCTACGAGCAGTACTTC.

This chain connects TRBV27 to TRBJ2-6, with a weak D call TRBD2 (7 bases). CDR1 and CDR2 (germline): MNHEY, SMNVEV (reference sequence). The V and J ends lost 5 bases and 3 bases respectively, with 17 bases between them. The CDR3 is 17 amino acids. CDR3 region: CASSTTGGPGGANVLTF. In DNA, the CDR3 is TGTGCCAGCAGTACTACCGGGGGGCCTGGTGGGGCCAACGTCCTGACTTTC.